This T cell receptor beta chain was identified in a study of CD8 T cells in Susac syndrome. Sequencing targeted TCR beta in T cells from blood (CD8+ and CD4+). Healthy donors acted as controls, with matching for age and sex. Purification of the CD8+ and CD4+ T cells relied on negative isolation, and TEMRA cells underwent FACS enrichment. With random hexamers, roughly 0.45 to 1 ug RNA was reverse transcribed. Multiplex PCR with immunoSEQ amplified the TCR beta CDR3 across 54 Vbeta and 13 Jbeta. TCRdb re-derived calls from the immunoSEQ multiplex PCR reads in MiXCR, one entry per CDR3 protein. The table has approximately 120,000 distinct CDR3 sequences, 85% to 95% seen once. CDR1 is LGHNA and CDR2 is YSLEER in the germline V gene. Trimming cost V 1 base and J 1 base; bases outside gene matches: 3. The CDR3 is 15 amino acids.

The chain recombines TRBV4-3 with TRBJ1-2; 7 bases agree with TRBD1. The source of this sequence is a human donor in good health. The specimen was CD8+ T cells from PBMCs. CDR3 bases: TGCGCCAGCAGCCAAGGACAGGGAAATAACTATGGCTACACCTTC. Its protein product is CASSQGQGNNYGYTF.